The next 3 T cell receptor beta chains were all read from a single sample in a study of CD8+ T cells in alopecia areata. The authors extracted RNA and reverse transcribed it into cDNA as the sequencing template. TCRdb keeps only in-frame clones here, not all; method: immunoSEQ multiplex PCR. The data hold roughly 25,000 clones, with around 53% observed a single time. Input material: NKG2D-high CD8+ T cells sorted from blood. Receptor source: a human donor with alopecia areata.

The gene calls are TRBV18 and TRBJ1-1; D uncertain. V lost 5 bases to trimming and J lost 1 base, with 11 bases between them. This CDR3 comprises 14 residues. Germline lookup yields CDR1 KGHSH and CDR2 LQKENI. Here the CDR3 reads CASSSYEKNTEAFF. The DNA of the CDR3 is TGTGCCAGCTCATCATATGAAAAGAACACTGAAGCTTTCTTT.

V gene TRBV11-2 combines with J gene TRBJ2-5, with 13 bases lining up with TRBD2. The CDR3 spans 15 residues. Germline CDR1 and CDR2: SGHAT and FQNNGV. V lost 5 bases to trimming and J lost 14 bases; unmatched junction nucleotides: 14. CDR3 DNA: TGTGCCAGCAGCATCACGGGACTAGCGGGAAGAAGGGAATACTTC. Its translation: CASSITGLAGRREYF.

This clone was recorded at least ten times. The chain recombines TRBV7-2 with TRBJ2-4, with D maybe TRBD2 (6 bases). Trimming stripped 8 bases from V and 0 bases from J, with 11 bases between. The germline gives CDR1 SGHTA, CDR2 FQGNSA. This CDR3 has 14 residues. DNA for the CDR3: TGTGCCAGCTCGGGGGACCCAGCCAAAAACATTCAGTACTTC. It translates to CASSGDPAKNIQYF.